The 22 T cell receptor beta chains below were found in one sample sequenced in a study of blood T cell repertoires in COVID-19. Generated by immunoSEQ multiplex PCR, the TCRdb table keeps only in-frame clones and is missing some. Here the sample spans some 50,000 clones, 90% being singletons. Sequenced material: peripheral blood. The origin of the receptors is a man between 35 and 55 years old with acute or convalescent COVID-19.

This clone occurred a few times. The chain links TRBV10-1 to TRBJ2-1; 11 bases agree with TRBD2. The V and J ends lost 3 bases and 8 bases, in that order; junction bases with no gene match: 9. Germline V lookup: CDR1 WNHNN, CDR2 SYGVQD (reference sequence). The CDR3 loop spans 16 amino acids. The CDR3 loop is CASSDLLTSGIDEQFF. The CDR3 nucleotides are TGCGCCAGCAGTGATCTATTGACTAGCGGGATCGATGAGCAGTTCTTC.

J is TRBJ2-1 and V is TRBV2, with D hard to call. Germline CDR1 and CDR2: SNHLY and FYNNEI. The CDR3 spans 13 residues. Trimming took off 0 bases at V and 9 bases at J, with 9 bases between the two ends. CDR3 in DNA: TGTGCCAGCAGTGAAGCGTGGCGGAGTGAGCAGTTCTTC. Protein: CASSEAWRSEQFF.

This chain joins TRBV5-8 and TRBJ1-4; 7 nucleotides align to TRBD1. V lost 0 bases and J lost 6; bases outside the gene matches: 2. The CDR3 length is 14 residues. CDR1 is SGHTS, CDR2 YDEGEE, per germline. The DNA for the CDR3 is TGTGCCAGCAGCTTGGAAGGGGGCTATGAAAAACTGTTTTTT. Residues: CASSLEGGYEKLFF. Filled out from reference TRBV5-8 and TRBJ1-4, the complete variable domain reads EAGVTQSPTHLIKTRGQQATLRCSPISGHTSVYWYQQALGLGLQFLLWYDEGEERNRGNFPPRFSGRQFPNYSSELNVNALELEDSALYLCASSLEGGYEKLFFGSGTQLSVL.

V is TRBV10-3 and J is TRBJ2-7; possibly TRBD1 for D (6 bases). V was clipped by 6 bases and J by 2 bases, with 20 bases between them. The CDR3 consists of 16 residues. CDR1 and CDR2 (germline): ENHRY, SYGVKD. This chain's CDR3 is CAIRNDRSDLTYEQYF. The CDR3, as DNA: TGTGCCATCAGGAACGACAGGAGTGACTTAACCTACGAGCAGTACTTC.

The chain combines TRBV7-2 with TRBJ2-1; D gene unclear. CDR3 length: 11 amino acids. Germline V gene data show CDR1 as SGHTA and CDR2 as FQGNSA. The germline V and J ends were trimmed by 5 bases and 7 bases, with 6 bases remaining between them. CDR3 DNA sequence: TGTGCCAGCAGCCACAAAAATGAGCAGTTCTTC. Residues: CASSHKNEQFF.

V and J are TRBV27 and TRBJ1-1; D possibly corresponds to TRBD1 (6 bases). The ends were cut back, 3 bases at V and 1 base at J, with 12 bases in the middle. Germline V gene data show CDR1 as MNHEY and CDR2 as SMNVEV (reference sequence). The CDR3 spans 15 residues. The CDR3 bases are TGTGCCAGCAGTTTGCGGCAGGGGACGAACACTGAAGCTTTCTTT. Protein sequence: CASSLRQGTNTEAFF.

The chain joins TRBV28 to TRBJ2-7, with 7 bases aligning to TRBD1. The CDR3 is made up of 14 amino acids. Germline V lookup: CDR1 MDHEN, CDR2 SYDVKM. Germline trimming cut 5 bases from V and 4 bases from J; bases unmatched to any gene: 8. The CDR3 DNA sequence: TGTGCCAGCAGTCCCCGACAGGGAAAGTACGAGCAGTACTTC. Its translation is CASSPRQGKYEQYF. The full variable domain, completed using reference TRBV28 and TRBJ2-7, is DVKVTQSSRYLVKRTGEKVFLECVQDMDHENMFWYRQDPGLGLRLIYFSYDVKMKEKGDIPEGYSVSREKKERFSLILESASTNQTSMYLCASSPRQGKYEQYFGPGTRLTVT.

The chain is built from TRBV10-2 and TRBJ2-1; 7 nucleotides line up with TRBD2. The CDR3 loop spans 15 amino acids. Unmatched junction bases numbered 6, after V lost 5 bases and J lost 2 bases. Germline assignment: CDR1 WSHSY and CDR2 SAAADI. The CDR3 spells CASSRGGRTYNEQFF. The CDR3 DNA reads TGCGCCAGCAGTCGCGGGGGTCGTACCTACAATGAGCAGTTCTTC.

The V and J genes are TRBV6-1 and TRBJ1-5; 7 bases map to TRBD1. V shed 1 base, J shed 0 bases, and the junction held 9 bases outside the gene matches. Per the germline V gene, CDR1 is MNHNS and CDR2 is SASEGT. The CDR3 loop spans 18 amino acids. The CDR3, as DNA: TGTGCCAGCAGTGAAGGGACAGGCGGCCTTTATAGCAATCAGCCCCAGCATTTT. It translates to CASSEGTGGLYSNQPQHF.

The chain has TRBV5-4 and TRBJ2-7; 12 positions agree with TRBD1. Germline V gives CDR1 SGHNT, CDR2 YYREEE (reference sequence). The CDR3 runs 16 residues. J lost 2 bases, V lost 0 bases, and 3 bases had no gene match. The CDR3 nucleotides are TGTGCCAGCAGCTTGGGGGACAGGGGGCAGACCTACGAGCAGTACTTC. Translated, it gives CASSLGDRGQTYEQYF.

V usage is TRBV27 and J usage is TRBJ2-3, with 8 bases that match TRBD2. The junction had 21 bases not matched to a gene; V was cut back by 6 bases and J by 4 bases. This CDR3 contains 19 residues. Germline values: CDR1 MNHEY, CDR2 SMNVEV (reference sequence). The chain's CDR3 is CASSPTISGREEFADTQYF. CDR3 bases: TGTGCCAGCAGCCCCACGATCTCCGGGCGGGAGGAGTTTGCAGATACGCAGTATTTT.

The genes are TRBV5-1 and TRBJ1-1, with TRBD1 matching over 8 bases. V lost 3 bases and J lost 4; bases outside the gene matches: 5. The CDR3 spans 14 residues. CDR1 SGHRS and CDR2 YFSETQ come from the germline V gene. CDR3 sequence reads: CASSWGQAGTEAFF. The CDR3 DNA is TGCGCCAGCAGCTGGGGACAGGCTGGCACTGAAGCTTTCTTT.

This clone has only one observation. This chain links TRBV7-3 with TRBJ2-7; 9 nucleotides line up with TRBD1. V shed 5 bases, J shed 6 bases, and the junction held 5 bases outside the gene matches. The CDR3 sequence is 13 residues long. CDR1 and CDR2 (germline): SGHTA, FQGTGA. CDR3 residues: CASSRDRVGEQYF. As DNA, the CDR3 is TGTGCCAGCAGCCGGGACAGGGTGGGCGAGCAGTACTTC.

The chain links TRBV18 to TRBJ1-5; D uncertain. Germline CDR1 reads KGHSH; CDR2 reads LQKENI. The CDR3 totals 12 residues. V was cut by 3 bases and J by 5 bases, with 5 bases left in between. In DNA form, the CDR3 reads TGTGCCAGCTCACCCAATGATCAGCCCCAGCATTTT. Residues: CASSPNDQPQHF.

The chain has TRBV7-2 and TRBJ2-2, with TRBD2 matching over 8 bases. The CDR3 runs to 15 residues. Germline-derived CDR1 and CDR2 are SGHTA and FQGNSA. The J segment lost 5 bases and the V segment lost 5 bases, leaving 7 bases of the junction unmatched. The CDR3, as DNA: TGTGCCAGCAGCCCAGCGGGAGTGTTTACCGGGGAGCTGTTTTTT. As protein: CASSPAGVFTGELFF. The whole variable domain, remainder taken from reference TRBV7-2 and TRBJ2-2, is GAGVSQSPSNKVTEKGKDVELRCDPISGHTALYWYRQSLGQGLEFLIYFQGNSAPDKSGLPSDRFSAERTGGSVSTLTIQRTQQEDSAVYLCASSPAGVFTGELFFGEGSRLTVL.

The rearrangement links TRBV29-1 to TRBJ1-2; the D is unclear. Trimming left V 1 base short and J 8 bases short, with 8 bases between. CDR3 length equals 11 residues. Germline CDR1 SQVTM, CDR2 ANQGSEA. CDR3 coding DNA: TGCAGCGTTGAAGGCCTGAGGGGCTACACCTTC. Residues: CSVEGLRGYTF.

This clone came up once. The genes are TRBV7-2 and TRBJ2-3; 7 nucleotides match TRBD2. J gave up 5 bases and V 4 bases, and 6 bases lay outside the gene matches. The length of the CDR3 is 14 residues. CDR1 SGHTA and CDR2 FQGNSA come from the germline V gene. CDR3 sequence: CASSYAGVVDTQYF. In DNA, the CDR3 is TGTGCCAGCAGCTACGCGGGAGTGGTAGATACGCAGTATTTT.

The chain carries TRBV6-5 and TRBJ2-7; tentatively, D is TRBD2 (6 bases). The V end lost 8 bases, the J end lost 3 bases, and 8 bases lay between the germline ends. The CDR3 sequence is 11 residues long. Germline-derived CDR1 and CDR2 are MNHEY and SVGAGI. Here the CDR3 reads CASWGDYEQYF. CDR3 nucleotide sequence: TGTGCCAGCTGGGGGGACTACGAGCAGTACTTC.

With respect to this clone: This CDR3 is also generated by other DNA sequences in the sample. The CDR3 spells CASSLEGRVNTEAFF. CDR3 nucleotide sequence: TGTGCCAGCAGCTTAGAGGGCAGAGTGAACACTGAAGCTTTCTTT. The J gene is TRBJ1-1, the V gene TRBV11-2; D gene uncertain. CDR1 is SGHAT and CDR2 is FQNNGV in the germline V gene. V was clipped by 0 bases and J by 0 bases, with 8 bases between them. The CDR3 spans 15 residues.

This clone was observed a handful of times. The chain uses TRBV5-5 and TRBJ2-5; 12 bases align to TRBD2. This CDR3 is 15 amino acids long. The germline gives CDR1 SGHKS, CDR2 YYEKEE (reference sequence). V was clipped by 5 bases and J by 5 bases; unmatched bases: 7. The CDR3 DNA sequence: TGTGCCAGCAGTCCTAGCGGGAGGGCCTTTGAGACCCAGTACTTC. Its translation: CASSPSGRAFETQYF.

The rearrangement uses TRBV29-1 and TRBJ2-2; TRBD2 is a possible D gene (6 bases). Trimming stripped 4 bases from V and 7 bases from J, with 13 bases between. This CDR3 spans 13 amino acids. Germline V gene lookup returns CDR1 SQVTM and CDR2 ANQGSEA. CDR3 sequence: CSVGVGGNGELFF. The CDR3 DNA reads as TGCAGCGTTGGAGTCGGAGGGAACGGGGAGCTGTTTTTT.

The rearrangement joins TRBV7-2 to TRBJ2-2, with 12 bases lining up with TRBD2. V gave up 4 bases and J gave up 4 bases; unmatched junction bases: 7. This CDR3 region has 17 residues. The germline CDR1 and CDR2 sequences are SGHTA and FQGNSA. The CDR3 region is CASSSTLAGGVTGELFF. Written as DNA, the CDR3 is TGTGCCAGCAGCTCCACACTAGCGGGAGGTGTCACCGGGGAGCTGTTTTTT.